This T cell receptor beta chain was found in a study of blood T cell repertoires in COVID-19. Study context: COVID-19 samples, acute and convalescent, were from the United States, Italy and Spain. T cells, B-cell-depleted T cells, or PBMCs provided the cDNA or gDNA that served as material.

Per germline, CDR1 MNHEY and CDR2 SVGAGI. V was clipped by 6 bases and J by 8 bases, with 17 bases between them. The CDR3 is 14 residues long. Per the original methods: It was from reference gene primer amplification that nucleated cell counts were estimated. Measured with immunoSEQ multiplex PCR; TCRdb has only the in-frame clones, and not every one. D and trimming were read from the DNA, whereas the V and J calls and clone size are those reported in that table. The repertoire holds roughly 260,000 clones, with 82% as singletons. Input material: peripheral blood. The chain carries TRBV6-5 and TRBJ2-1, with a possible D match to TRBD2 (7 bases). The source is a woman aged 80 or over with active or convalescent COVID-19. CDR3 loop: CASRWTRGGHEQFF. The CDR3 nucleotides read TGTGCCAGCAGGTGGACTAGGGGGGGACATGAGCAGTTCTTC.